This TCR beta chain was sequenced in a study of cytomegalovirus exposure and HLA in healthy donors (dated by TCRdb to the late 2010s). For context, the study as a whole: According to a later analysis, the approximately 120 validation repertoires were produced on the same platform as the 666 repertoires of the first cohort. The study was designed to test whether signatures of past pathogen exposure could be identified by cataloging public T cell receptors. In addition to the first cohort of 666 subjects, a separate validation cohort of 130 or so different subjects was used. High-throughput TCR immunosequencing, statistical association of individual TCRs with disease status, and machine learning were combined to predict cytomegalovirus infection status.

With regard to this clone: Its antigen remains unidentified. The input lacks base qualities; no much larger clone sits a single base away.

The research as a whole found: A few of the identified cytomegalovirus-associated TCR beta chains were confirmed in vitro to be specific for cytomegalovirus antigens. In the study, about 150 TCR beta chains were listed as associated with cytomegalovirus. Most TCR sequences were observed very rarely across donors, whereas some public TCRs were present in many individuals. The authors suggested that the approach could potentially be extended to other disease states and immunological phenotypes. A later analysis had no HLA typing for the validation cohort, so co-occurrence there was scored across all 110 or so repertoires. A later analysis found that TCRs clustered in the first cohort also tended to co-occur in the 120 validation repertoires, with approximately 95% of cluster scores above 0. In both the original and validation cohorts, the classifier was reported to diagnose cytomegalovirus status with high specificity and sensitivity.

The library was made by the immunoSEQ multiplex PCR assay. On the authors' methods: A statistical classification framework was developed to diagnose cytomegalovirus status using the catalog of TCR beta chain sequences. TCRdb took this table from immuneACCESS and kept in-frame rearrangements with V and J called. Such tables lack part of the clones; where checked against another copy, unresolved V genes explain under half of the gap, and the rest is unexplained. The V and J calls and the clone size are those of that table, but D and trimming were determined from the DNA. The sample includes around 160,000 clones, with approximately 90% observed a single time. 2.5% to 3.5% of the sample is held by the ten biggest clonotypes. CDR1 and CDR2, per the germline V gene, are SNHLY and FYNNEI. V lost 7 bases and J lost 0 bases; the stretch between them is 12 bases long. Inclusive of the bounding cysteine and phenylalanine, the CDR3 is 15 residues long. The entry retains the CDR3 DNA only, 45 bases that are in frame from base 1.

The donors belonged to the validation cohort of around 110 subjects, which was separate from the roughly 670-subject first cohort. Specimen: PBMCs. The sequence joins TRBV2 to TRBJ2-2; perhaps TRBD1 is the D gene, with 5 bases matching. The TCR originated in a young man in good health and CMV-seronegative. The DNA sequence is given as TGTGCCAGCACTGATAGGACATCGAACACCGGGGAGCTGTTTTTT. This translates into CASTDRTSNTGELFF.